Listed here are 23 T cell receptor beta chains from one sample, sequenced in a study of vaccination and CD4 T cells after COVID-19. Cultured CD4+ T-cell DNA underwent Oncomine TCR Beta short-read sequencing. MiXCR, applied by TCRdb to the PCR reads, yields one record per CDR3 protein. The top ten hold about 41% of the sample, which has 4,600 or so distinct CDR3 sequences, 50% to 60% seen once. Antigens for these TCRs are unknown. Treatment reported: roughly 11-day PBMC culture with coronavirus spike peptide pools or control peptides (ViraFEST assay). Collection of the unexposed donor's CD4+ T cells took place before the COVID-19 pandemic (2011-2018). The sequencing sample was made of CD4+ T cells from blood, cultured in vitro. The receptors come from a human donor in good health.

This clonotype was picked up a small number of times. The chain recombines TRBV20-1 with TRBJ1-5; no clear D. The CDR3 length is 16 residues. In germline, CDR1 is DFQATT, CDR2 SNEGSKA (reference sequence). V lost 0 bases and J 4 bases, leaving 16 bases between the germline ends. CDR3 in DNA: TGCAGTGCTAGAGATGGTGTGAGGGCAGCAAATCAGCCCCAGCATTTT. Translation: CSARDGVRAANQPQHF.

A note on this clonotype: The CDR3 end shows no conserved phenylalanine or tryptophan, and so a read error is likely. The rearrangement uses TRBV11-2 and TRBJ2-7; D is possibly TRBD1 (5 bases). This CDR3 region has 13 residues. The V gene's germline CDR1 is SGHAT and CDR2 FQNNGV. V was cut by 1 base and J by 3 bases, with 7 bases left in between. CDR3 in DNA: TGTGCCAGCAGCTTAGGGGGCAGCTACGAGCAGTACTCC. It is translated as CASSLGGSYEQYS.

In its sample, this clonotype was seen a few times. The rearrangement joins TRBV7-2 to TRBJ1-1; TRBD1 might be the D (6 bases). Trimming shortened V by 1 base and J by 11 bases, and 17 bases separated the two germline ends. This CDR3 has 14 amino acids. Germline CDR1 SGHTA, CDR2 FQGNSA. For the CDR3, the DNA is TGTGCCAGCAGCTTAGGGGACACCACTTCGGCGGCTTTCTTT. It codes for CASSLGDTTSAAFF.

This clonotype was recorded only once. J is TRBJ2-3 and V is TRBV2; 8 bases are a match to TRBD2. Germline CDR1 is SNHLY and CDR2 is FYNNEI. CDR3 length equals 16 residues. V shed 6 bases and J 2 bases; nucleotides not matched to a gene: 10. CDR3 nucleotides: TGTGCCAGCAGGAGGGACCTGCGGGAGGCCACAGATACGCAGTATTTT. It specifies CASRRDLREATDTQYF.

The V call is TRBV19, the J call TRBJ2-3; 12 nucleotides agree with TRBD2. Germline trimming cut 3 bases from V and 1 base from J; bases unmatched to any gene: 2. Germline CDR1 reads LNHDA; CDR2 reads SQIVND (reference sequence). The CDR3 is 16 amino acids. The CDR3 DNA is TGTGCCAGTAGTATCGGACTAGCGGGGCGCACAGATACGCAGTATTTT. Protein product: CASSIGLAGRTDTQYF.

DNA for the CDR3: TGTGCCAGCAGAACACCGGGACTTTACACTGAAGCTTTCTTT. Protein sequence: CASRTPGLYTEAFF. V and J are TRBV6-1 and TRBJ1-1; TRBD1 is a possible D gene (5 bases). V lost 6 bases and J 3 bases, leaving 14 bases between the germline ends. The CDR3 length is 14 residues. Germline-derived CDR1 and CDR2 are MNHNS and SASEGT.

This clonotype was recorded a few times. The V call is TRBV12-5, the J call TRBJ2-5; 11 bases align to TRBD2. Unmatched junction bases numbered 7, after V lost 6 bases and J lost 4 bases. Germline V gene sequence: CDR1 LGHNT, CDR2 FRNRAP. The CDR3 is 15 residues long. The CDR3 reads CASGLGTSGRETQYF. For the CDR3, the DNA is TGTGCTAGTGGACTCGGGACTAGCGGTAGAGAGACCCAGTACTTC.

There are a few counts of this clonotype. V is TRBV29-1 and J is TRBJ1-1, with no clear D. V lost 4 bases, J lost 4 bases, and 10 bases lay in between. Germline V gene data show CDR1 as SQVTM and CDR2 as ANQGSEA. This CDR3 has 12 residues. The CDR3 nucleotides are TGCAGCGTTGTTGGGCAGATCACTGAAGCTTTCTTT. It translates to CSVVGQITEAFF.

CDR3 sequence (DNA): TGTGCCAGCAGCTTAGCCGGGACCGTAAGCTCCTACGAGCAGTACTTC. Its translation: CASSLAGTVSSYEQYF. This chain connects TRBV7-9 to TRBJ2-7; D may be TRBD1 or TRBD2 (5 bases each). Deletions cut 0 bases from V and 0 bases from J, with 12 bases between. CDR1 SEHNR and CDR2 FQNEAQ come from the germline V gene (reference sequence). The CDR3 consists of 16 residues.

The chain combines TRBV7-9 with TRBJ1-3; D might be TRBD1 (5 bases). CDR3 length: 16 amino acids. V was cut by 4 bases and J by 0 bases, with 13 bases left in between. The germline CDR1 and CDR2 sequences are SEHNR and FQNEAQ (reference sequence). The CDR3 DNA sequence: TGTGCCAGCAGCTACTCAGGGATTAACTCTGGAAACACCATATATTTT. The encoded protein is CASSYSGINSGNTIYF. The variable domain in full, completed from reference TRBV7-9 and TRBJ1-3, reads DTGVSQNPRHKITKRGQNVTFRCDPISEHNRLYWYRQTLGQGPEFLTYFQNEAQLEKSRLLSDRFSAERPKGSFSTLEIQRTEQGDSAMYLCASSYSGINSGNTIYFGEGSWLTVV.

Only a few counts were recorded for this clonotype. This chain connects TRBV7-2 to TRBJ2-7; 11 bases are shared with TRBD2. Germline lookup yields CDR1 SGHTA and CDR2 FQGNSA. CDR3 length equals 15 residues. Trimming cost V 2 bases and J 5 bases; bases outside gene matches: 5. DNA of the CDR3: TGTGCCAGCAGCTTACGGACTAGCGGGCTTGACGAGCAGTACTTC. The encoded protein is CASSLRTSGLDEQYF.

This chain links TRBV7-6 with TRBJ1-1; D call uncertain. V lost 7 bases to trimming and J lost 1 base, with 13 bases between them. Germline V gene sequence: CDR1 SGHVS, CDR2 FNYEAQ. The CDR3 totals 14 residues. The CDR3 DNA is TGTGCCAGCATGATCGACGCGCGGAACACTGAAGCTTTCTTT. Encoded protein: CASMIDARNTEAFF.

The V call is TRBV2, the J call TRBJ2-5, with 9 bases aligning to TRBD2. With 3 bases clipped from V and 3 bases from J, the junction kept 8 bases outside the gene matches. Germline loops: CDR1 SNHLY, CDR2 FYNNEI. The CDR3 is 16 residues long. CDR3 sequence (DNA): TGTGCCAGCAGTGAGGAAGCGGGAGGCTTTAAAGAGACCCAGTACTTC. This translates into CASSEEAGGFKETQYF.

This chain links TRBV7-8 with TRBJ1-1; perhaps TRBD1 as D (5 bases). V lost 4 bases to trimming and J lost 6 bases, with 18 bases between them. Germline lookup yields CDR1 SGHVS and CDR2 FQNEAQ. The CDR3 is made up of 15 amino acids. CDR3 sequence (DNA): TGTGCCAGCAGCTGCTTTGGACGAGGGGAGGCTGAAGCTTTCTTT. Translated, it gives CASSCFGRGEAEAFF.

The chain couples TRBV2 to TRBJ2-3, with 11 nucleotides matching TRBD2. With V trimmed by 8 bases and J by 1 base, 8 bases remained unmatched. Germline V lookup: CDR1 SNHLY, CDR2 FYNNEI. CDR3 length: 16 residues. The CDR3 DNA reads TGTGCCAGCGCACGGACTAGCGGGTGGGGCACAGATACGCAGTATTTT. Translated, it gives CASARTSGWGTDTQYF.

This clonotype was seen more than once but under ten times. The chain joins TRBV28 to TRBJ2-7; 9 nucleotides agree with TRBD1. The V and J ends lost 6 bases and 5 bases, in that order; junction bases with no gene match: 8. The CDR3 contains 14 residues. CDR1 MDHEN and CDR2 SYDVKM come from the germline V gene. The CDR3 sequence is CASRPHGDRDEQYF. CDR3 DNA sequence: TGTGCCAGCAGACCCCACGGGGACAGGGACGAGCAGTACTTC.

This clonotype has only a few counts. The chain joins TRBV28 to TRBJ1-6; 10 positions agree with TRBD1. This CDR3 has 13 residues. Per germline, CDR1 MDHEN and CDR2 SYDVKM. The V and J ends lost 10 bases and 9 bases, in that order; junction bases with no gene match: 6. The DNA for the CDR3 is TGTGCCACCCGGACAGGGGGGGTTTCACCCCTCCACTTT. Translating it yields CATRTGGVSPLHF.

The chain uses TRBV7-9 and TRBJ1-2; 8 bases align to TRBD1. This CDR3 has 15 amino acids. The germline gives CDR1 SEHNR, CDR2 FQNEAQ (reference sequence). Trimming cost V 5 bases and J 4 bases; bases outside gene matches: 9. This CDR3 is CASSTGQGTRYGYTF. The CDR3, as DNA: TGTGCCAGCAGCACCGGACAGGGTACCCGCTATGGCTACACCTTC.

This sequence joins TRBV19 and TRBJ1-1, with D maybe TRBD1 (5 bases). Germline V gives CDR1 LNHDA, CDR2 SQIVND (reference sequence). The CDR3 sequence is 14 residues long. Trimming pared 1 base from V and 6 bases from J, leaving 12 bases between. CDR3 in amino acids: CASSIAQGAAEAFF. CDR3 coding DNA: TGTGCCAGTAGTATAGCGCAGGGCGCCGCTGAAGCTTTCTTT.

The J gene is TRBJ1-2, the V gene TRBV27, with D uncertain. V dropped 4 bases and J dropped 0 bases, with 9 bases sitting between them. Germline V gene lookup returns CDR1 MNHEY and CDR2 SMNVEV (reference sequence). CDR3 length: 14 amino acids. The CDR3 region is CASSSSSPNYGYTF. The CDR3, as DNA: TGTGCCAGCAGTTCGTCCAGCCCTAACTATGGCTACACCTTC.

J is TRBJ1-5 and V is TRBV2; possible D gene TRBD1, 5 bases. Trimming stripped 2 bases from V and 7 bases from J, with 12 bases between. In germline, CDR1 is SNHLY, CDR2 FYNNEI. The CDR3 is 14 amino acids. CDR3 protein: CASSELTKGQPQHF. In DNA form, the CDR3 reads TGTGCCAGCAGTGAACTTACAAAGGGGCAGCCCCAGCATTTT.

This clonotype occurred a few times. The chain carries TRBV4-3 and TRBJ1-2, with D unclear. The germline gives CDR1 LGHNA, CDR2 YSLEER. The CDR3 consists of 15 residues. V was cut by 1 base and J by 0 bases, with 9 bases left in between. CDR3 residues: CASSQVSETNYGYTF. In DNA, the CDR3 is TGCGCCAGCAGCCAAGTTTCGGAAACTAACTATGGCTACACCTTC.

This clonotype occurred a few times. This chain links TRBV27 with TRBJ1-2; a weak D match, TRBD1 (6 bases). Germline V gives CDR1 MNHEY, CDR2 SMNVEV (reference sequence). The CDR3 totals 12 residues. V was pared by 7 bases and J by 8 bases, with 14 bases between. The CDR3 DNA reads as TGTGCCAGCACCTCGGGGGGGCGCGGCTACACCTTC. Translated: CASTSGGRGYTF.